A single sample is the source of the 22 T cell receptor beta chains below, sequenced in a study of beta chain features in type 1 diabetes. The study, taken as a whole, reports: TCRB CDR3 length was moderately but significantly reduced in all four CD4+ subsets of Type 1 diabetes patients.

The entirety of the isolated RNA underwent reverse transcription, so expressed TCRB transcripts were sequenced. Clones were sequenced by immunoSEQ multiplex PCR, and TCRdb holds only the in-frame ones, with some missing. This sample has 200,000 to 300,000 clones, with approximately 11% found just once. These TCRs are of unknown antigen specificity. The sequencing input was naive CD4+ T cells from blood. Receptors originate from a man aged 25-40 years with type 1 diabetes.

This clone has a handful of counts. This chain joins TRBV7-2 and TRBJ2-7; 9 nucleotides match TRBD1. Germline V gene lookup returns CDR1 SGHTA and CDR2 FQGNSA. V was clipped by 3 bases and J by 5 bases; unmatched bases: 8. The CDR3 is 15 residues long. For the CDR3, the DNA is TGTGCCAGCAGCTTGAGGGGACAGGGTGGACACGAGCAGTACTTC. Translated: CASSLRGQGGHEQYF.

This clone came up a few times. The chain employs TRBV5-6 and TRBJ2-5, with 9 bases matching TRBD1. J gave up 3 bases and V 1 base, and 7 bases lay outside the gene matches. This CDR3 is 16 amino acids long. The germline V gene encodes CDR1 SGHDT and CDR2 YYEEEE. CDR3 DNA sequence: TGTGCCAGCAGCTTGTTAGGACAGGGGTTCGAAGAGACCCAGTACTTC. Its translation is CASSLLGQGFEETQYF. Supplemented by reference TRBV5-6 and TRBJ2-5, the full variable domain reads DAGVTQSPTHLIKTRGQQVTLRCSPKSGHDTVSWYQQALGQGPQFIFQYYEEEERQRGNFPDRFSGHQFPNYSSELNVNALLLGDSALYLCASSLLGQGFEETQYFGPGTRLLVL.

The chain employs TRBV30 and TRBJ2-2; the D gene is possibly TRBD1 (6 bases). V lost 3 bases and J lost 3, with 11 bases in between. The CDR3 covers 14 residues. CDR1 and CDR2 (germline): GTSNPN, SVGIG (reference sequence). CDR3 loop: CAWRQGFDTGELFF. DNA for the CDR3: TGTGCCTGGAGACAGGGATTTGACACCGGGGAGCTGTTTTTT.

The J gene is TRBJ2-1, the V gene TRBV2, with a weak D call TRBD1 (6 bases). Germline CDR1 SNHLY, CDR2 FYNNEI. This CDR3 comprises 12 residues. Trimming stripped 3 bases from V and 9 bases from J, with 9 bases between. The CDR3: CASSDRGREQFF. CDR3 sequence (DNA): TGTGCCAGCAGTGACAGGGGCCGTGAGCAGTTCTTC.

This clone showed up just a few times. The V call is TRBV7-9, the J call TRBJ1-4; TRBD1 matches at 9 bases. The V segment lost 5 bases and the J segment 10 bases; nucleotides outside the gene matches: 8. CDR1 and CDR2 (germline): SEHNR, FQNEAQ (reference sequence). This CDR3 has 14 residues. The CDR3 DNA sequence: TGTGCCAGCAGCCCCGGACAGGGGACGGGAAAACTGTTTTTT. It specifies CASSPGQGTGKLFF.

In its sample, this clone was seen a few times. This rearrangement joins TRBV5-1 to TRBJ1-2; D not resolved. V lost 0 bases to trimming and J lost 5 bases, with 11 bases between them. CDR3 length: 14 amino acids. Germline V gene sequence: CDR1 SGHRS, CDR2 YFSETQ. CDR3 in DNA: TGCGCCAGCAGCTTGGAGGCATCGGGGTATGGCTACACCTTC. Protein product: CASSLEASGYGYTF.

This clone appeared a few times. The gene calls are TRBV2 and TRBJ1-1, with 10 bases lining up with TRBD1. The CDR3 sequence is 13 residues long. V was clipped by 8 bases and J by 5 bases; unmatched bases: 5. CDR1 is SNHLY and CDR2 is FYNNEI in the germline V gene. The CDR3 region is CASLDRGRTEAFF. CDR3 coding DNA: TGTGCCAGCTTAGACAGGGGGCGAACTGAAGCTTTCTTT.

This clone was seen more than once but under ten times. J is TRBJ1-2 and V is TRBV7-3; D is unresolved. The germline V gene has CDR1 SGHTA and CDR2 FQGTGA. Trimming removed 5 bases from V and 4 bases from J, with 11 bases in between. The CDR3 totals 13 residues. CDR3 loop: CASSVGSGYGYTF. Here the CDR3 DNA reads TGTGCCAGCAGCGTTGGGTCGGGCTATGGCTACACCTTC.

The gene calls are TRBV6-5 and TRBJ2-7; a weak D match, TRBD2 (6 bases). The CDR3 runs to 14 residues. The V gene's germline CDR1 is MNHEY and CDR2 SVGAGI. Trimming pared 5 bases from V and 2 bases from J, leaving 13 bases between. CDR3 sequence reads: CASSKPGLAYEQYF. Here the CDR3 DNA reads TGTGCCAGCAGTAAACCGGGACTCGCCTACGAGCAGTACTTC.

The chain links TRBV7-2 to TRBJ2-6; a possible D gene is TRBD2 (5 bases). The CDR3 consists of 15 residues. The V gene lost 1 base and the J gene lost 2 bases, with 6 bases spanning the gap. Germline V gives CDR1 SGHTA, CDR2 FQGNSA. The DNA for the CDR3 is TGTGCCAGCAGCTTAGTGGGAGCTGGGGCCAACGTCCTGACTTTC. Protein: CASSLVGAGANVLTF. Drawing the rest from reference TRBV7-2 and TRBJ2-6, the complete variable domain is GAGVSQSPSNKVTEKGKDVELRCDPISGHTALYWYRQSLGQGLEFLIYFQGNSAPDKSGLPSDRFSAERTGGSVSTLTIQRTQQEDSAVYLCASSLVGAGANVLTFGAGSRLTVL.

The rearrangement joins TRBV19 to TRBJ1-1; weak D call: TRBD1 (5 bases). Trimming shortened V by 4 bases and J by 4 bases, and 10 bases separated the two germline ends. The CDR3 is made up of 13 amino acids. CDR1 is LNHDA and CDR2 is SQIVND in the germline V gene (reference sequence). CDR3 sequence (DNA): TGTGCCAGTAGTACAGGGATAATCACTGAAGCTTTCTTT. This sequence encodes CASSTGIITEAFF.

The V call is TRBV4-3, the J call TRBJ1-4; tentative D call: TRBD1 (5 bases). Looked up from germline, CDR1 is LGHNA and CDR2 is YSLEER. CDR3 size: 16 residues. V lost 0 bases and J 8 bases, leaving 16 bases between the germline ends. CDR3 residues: CASSQDDSGLFEKLFF. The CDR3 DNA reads TGCGCCAGCAGCCAAGACGACAGTGGTTTATTCGAAAAACTGTTTTTT.

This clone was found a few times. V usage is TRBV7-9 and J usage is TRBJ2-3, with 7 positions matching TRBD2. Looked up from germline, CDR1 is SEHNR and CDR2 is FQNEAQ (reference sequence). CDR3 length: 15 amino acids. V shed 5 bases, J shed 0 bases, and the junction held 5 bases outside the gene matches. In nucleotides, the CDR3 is TGTGCCAGCAGCCTATCCGGGAGGAGCACAGATACGCAGTATTTT. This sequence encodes CASSLSGRSTDTQYF.

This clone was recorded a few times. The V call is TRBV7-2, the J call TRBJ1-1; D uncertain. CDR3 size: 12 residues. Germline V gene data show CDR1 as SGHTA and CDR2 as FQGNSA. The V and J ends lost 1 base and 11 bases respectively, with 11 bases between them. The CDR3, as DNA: TGTGCCAGCAGCTTAGGGCCCGAAGTGGCTTTCTTT. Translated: CASSLGPEVAFF. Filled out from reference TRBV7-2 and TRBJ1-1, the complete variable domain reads GAGVSQSPSNKVTEKGKDVELRCDPISGHTALYWYRQSLGQGLEFLIYFQGNSAPDKSGLPSDRFSAERTGGSVSTLTIQRTQQEDSAVYLCASSLGPEVAFFGQGTRLTVV.

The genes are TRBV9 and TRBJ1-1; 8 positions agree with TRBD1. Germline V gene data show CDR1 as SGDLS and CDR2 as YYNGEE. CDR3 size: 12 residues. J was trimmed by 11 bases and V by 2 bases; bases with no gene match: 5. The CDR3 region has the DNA TGTGCCAGCAGCGTCGACGACAGGGGTGCTTTCTTT. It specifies CASSVDDRGAFF. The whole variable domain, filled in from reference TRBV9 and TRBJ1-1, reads DSGVTQTPKHLITATGQRVTLRCSPRSGDLSVYWYQQSLDQGLQFLIQYYNGEERAKGNILERFSAQQFPDLHSELNLSSLELGDSALYFCASSVDDRGAFFGQGTRLTVV.

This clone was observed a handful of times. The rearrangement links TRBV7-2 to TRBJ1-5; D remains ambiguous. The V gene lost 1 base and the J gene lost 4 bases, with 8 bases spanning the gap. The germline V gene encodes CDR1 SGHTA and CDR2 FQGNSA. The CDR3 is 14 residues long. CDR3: CASSLVRENQPQHF. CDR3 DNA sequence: TGTGCCAGCAGCTTAGTTCGGGAAAATCAGCCCCAGCATTTT.

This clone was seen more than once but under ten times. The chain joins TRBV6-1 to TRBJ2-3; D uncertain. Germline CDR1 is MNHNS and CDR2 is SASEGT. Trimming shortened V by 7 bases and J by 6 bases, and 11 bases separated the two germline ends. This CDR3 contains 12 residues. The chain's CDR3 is CASTERSDTQYF. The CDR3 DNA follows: TGTGCCAGCACCGAACGGTCGGATACGCAGTATTTT.

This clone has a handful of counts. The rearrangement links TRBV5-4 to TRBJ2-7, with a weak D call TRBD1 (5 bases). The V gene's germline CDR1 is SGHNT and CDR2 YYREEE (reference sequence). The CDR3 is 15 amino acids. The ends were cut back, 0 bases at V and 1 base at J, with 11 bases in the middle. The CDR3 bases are TGTGCCAGCAGCTTGGACGGGCAGGGATCCTACGAGCAGTACTTC. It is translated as CASSLDGQGSYEQYF.

CDR3: CASSLGPASGNEQFF. CDR3 nucleotides: TGTGCCAGCAGTTTAGGTCCAGCCTCGGGCAATGAGCAGTTCTTC. The chain employs TRBV27 and TRBJ2-1; unclear D gene. The V gene's germline CDR1 is MNHEY and CDR2 SMNVEV (reference sequence). The V gene lost 2 bases and the J gene lost 6 bases, with 14 bases spanning the gap. The CDR3 consists of 15 residues.

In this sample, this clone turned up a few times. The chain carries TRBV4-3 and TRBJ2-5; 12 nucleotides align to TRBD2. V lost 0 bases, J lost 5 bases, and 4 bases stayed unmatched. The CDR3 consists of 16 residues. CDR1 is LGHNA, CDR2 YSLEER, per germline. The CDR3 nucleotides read TGCGCCAGCAGCCAAGATTCCCTAGCGGGGGGGGAGACCCAGTACTTC. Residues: CASSQDSLAGGETQYF.

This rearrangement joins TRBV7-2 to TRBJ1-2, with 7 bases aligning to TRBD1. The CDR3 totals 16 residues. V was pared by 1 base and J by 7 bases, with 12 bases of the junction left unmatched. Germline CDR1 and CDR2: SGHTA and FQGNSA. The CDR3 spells CASSLGFARGSAGYTF. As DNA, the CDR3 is TGTGCCAGCAGCTTAGGGTTTGCCAGGGGGTCGGCTGGCTACACCTTC.

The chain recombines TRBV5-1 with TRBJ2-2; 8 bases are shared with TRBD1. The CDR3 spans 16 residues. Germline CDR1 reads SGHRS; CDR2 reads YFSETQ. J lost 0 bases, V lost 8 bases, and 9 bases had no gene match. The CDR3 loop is CASEIGTGSNTGELFF. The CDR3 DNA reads TGCGCCAGTGAGATTGGGACAGGCTCGAACACCGGGGAGCTGTTTTTT.